This T cell receptor (beta chain) is drawn from a study of T cell responses to AZD1222 COVID-19 vaccine. Study-wide findings and caveats: Regions 160-218 and 743-854 held dominance among vaccine-associated CD4 TCRs, which spanned spike. A rise in Spike-specific TCR breadth and depth followed two AZD1222 doses.

Second-dose schedules of about 4 or about 12 weeks were combined. Trimming left V 2 bases short and J 8 bases short, with 13 bases between. The CDR3 contains 14 residues. Germline V gene sequence: CDR1 LGHDT, CDR2 YNNKEL (reference sequence). Some clones are missing from TCRdb's copy, which holds only in-frame ones; the method was immunoSEQ multiplex PCR. This sample has about 120,000 clones; approximately 94% occur once, and the top ten carry about 3.1%. A word on this clone: As yet, its antigen is unknown.

The material sequenced was peripheral blood, taken 28 days after the second AZD1222 dose. V and J are TRBV3-1 (or the pseudogene TRBV3-2) and TRBJ2-1; a possible D gene is TRBD1 (5 bases). This TCR was sampled from an adult who received the AZD1222 COVID-19 vaccine. The DNA for the CDR3 is TGTGCCAGCAGCCAACAGGGTCAGAGTGATGAGCAGTTCTTC. It is translated as CASSQQGQSDEQFF.